This T cell receptor beta chain was observed in a study of CD8+ T cells in alopecia areata. Whole-study findings and limits: Links between baseline CD8+ expansion and response need larger treated cohorts. Numerous expanded lesional clones remained in scalp and blood during tofacitinib. Higher clonality and more expanded CD8+ clones appeared in lesional than normal scalp.

This clone was found once. The antigen is not known. cDNA reverse transcribed from extracted RNA served as the sequencing template. TCRdb's copy holds only in-frame clones and misses some; the assay was immunoSEQ multiplex PCR. The sample carries approximately 210,000 clones, under 80% recorded once. Sample treatment: oral pan-JAK inhibitor, 5-10 mg twice daily. Both peripheral blood and punch biopsies of lesional scalp skin were obtained from patients who had alopecia areata. After removal of 4 bases from V and 8 bases from J, the junction contained 12 bases not matched to a gene. CDR3 size: 17 residues. Germline CDR1 and CDR2: LGHNA and YSLEER.

The receptor comes from a human donor with alopecia areata. The sample here was CD4+ T cells sorted from blood, taken between weeks 49 and 50, from a patient treated with tofacitinib. The V call is TRBV4-3, the J call TRBJ2-1, with 12 bases aligning to TRBD2. CDR3 DNA sequence: TGCGCCAGCAGCCTCAGGGTACTAGCGGGGGGCTTCGATGAGCAGTTCTTC. This sequence encodes CASSLRVLAGGFDEQFF.